One and the same sample provided the 13 T cell receptor beta chains below, sequenced in a study of T cell responses to AZD1222 COVID-19 vaccine. The data were produced by immunoSEQ multiplex PCR, yet TCRdb's version contains in-frame clones alone and is incomplete. The sample consists of around 15,000 clones, 88% of them appearing once. The material sequenced was peripheral blood, taken 28 days after the second AZD1222 dose. These TCRs come from an adult who received the AZD1222 COVID-19 vaccine.

The chain uses TRBV28 and TRBJ2-7; TRBD2 matches 10 bases. Germline CDR1 and CDR2: MDHEN and SYDVKM. The CDR3 runs 18 residues. Losses at the gene ends were 1 base for V and 4 bases for J; bases not matched to a gene: 13. In DNA, the CDR3 is TGTGCCAGCAGTTTATTAGCGTTGGGAGCGGGAGGGGTATACGAGCAGTACTTC. Its protein is CASSLLALGAGGVYEQYF.

The chain employs TRBV5-6 and TRBJ1-2; 9 bases fit TRBD1. V shed 4 bases and J 4 bases; nucleotides not matched to a gene: 2. The germline V gene encodes CDR1 SGHDT and CDR2 YYEEEE. The CDR3 runs to 13 residues. CDR3 sequence: CASSRTGVYGYTF. CDR3 nucleotide sequence: TGTGCCAGCAGCCGGACAGGGGTCTATGGCTACACCTTC. The entire variable domain, with the rest obtained from reference TRBV5-6 and TRBJ1-2, is as follows: DAGVTQSPTHLIKTRGQQVTLRCSPKSGHDTVSWYQQALGQGPQFIFQYYEEEERQRGNFPDRFSGHQFPNYSSELNVNALLLGDSALYLCASSRTGVYGYTFGSGTRLTVV.

J is TRBJ2-7 and V is TRBV4-2, with 8 positions matching TRBD1. The junction had 8 bases not matched to a gene; V was cut back by 0 bases and J by 7 bases. Germline lookup yields CDR1 LGHNA and CDR2 YNFKEQ. CDR3 size: 15 residues. Written as DNA, the CDR3 is TGTGCCAGCAGCCAAGAGCACAGGGGGATAGGAGAGCAGTACTTC. Its protein product is CASSQEHRGIGEQYF.

V usage is TRBV29-1 and J usage is TRBJ1-2; a possible D gene is TRBD1 (6 bases). Germline V gene lookup returns CDR1 SQVTM and CDR2 ANQGSEA. V was clipped by 5 bases and J by 4 bases, with 11 bases between them. This CDR3 has 12 residues. The DNA of the CDR3 is TGCAGCGTTATGACAGGTCCCTATGGCTACACCTTC. Protein sequence: CSVMTGPYGYTF.

V is TRBV27 and J is TRBJ1-3; possible D gene TRBD1, 6 bases. The germline V gene encodes CDR1 MNHEY and CDR2 SMNVEV (reference sequence). V shed 8 bases and J shed 2 bases, with 13 bases lying between them. The CDR3 is 14 amino acids. CDR3 sequence (DNA): TGTGCCAGCTCGCCAAGGGGGGCTGGAAACACCATATATTTT. Translated, it gives CASSPRGAGNTIYF.

This chain uses TRBV6-4 with TRBJ2-3, with D perhaps TRBD2 (6 bases). The length of the CDR3 is 15 residues. In germline, CDR1 is MRHNA, CDR2 SNTAGT. Trimming left V 4 bases short and J 2 bases short, with 13 bases between. CDR3 in DNA: TGTGCCAGCAGTGGCAAGCGGGCCTTCACAGATACGCAGTATTTT. Translating it yields CASSGKRAFTDTQYF.

The V gene is TRBV5-1, the J gene TRBJ2-1; D could derive from TRBD1 or TRBD2 (5 bases each). V was cut by 3 bases and J by 5 bases, with 15 bases left in between. CDR1 and CDR2 from the germline V gene are SGHRS and YFSETQ. This CDR3 has 15 residues. The CDR3 DNA reads as TGCGCCAGCAGCTCCGGGACGCTCAACAACAATGAGCAGTTCTTC. Translating gives CASSSGTLNNNEQFF.

This CDR3 reads CASSLGYGSGNTIYF. CDR3 in DNA: TGTGCCAGCAGCTTAGGCTACGGCTCTGGAAACACCATATATTTT. The chain couples TRBV7-3 to TRBJ1-3; D remains ambiguous. The CDR3 is 15 amino acids. Germline CDR1 is SGHTA and CDR2 is FQGTGA. Trimming removed 2 bases at V and 0 bases at J, with 8 bases between.

The chain is built from TRBV27 and TRBJ1-1; no clear D gene. Between the trimmed V and J ends, which lost 7 bases and 2 bases, there was a span of 17 bases. CDR3 size: 15 residues. Germline lookup yields CDR1 MNHEY and CDR2 SMNVEV (reference sequence). The CDR3 nucleotides read TGTGCCAGCAAGGTAAGGCCCGAGGGAAACACTGAAGCTTTCTTT. Protein product: CASKVRPEGNTEAFF.

This clone was found a few times. The chain links TRBV28 to TRBJ1-4; no clear D gene. Germline V gene lookup returns CDR1 MDHEN and CDR2 SYDVKM. The ends were cut back, 2 bases at V and 7 bases at J, with 8 bases in the middle. This CDR3 region has 13 residues. The DNA for the CDR3 is TGTGCCAGCAGTTTAAATAAGTTTGAAAAACTGTTTTTT. Translated: CASSLNKFEKLFF.

The chain is built from TRBV28 and TRBJ1-2, with D unclear. Per the germline V gene, CDR1 is MDHEN and CDR2 is SYDVKM. The CDR3 sequence is 12 residues long. Trimming stripped 2 bases from V and 7 bases from J, with 8 bases between. Here the CDR3 reads CASSLGSFGYTF. The CDR3 coding sequence is TGTGCCAGCAGTTTAGGGTCGTTTGGCTACACCTTC.

The chain is built from TRBV7-3 and TRBJ1-1, with TRBD1 matching 7 bases. This CDR3 is built from 18 residues. The germline CDR1 and CDR2 sequences are SGHTA and FQGTGA. Trimming took 2 bases from V and 0 from J; bases not matched to a gene: 12. The CDR3 coding sequence is TGTGCCAGCAGCTTACACCCCGGGACAGCCTTGATGAACACTGAAGCTTTCTTT. Protein product: CASSLHPGTALMNTEAFF.

V and J are TRBV28 and TRBJ1-6; 8 bases match TRBD1. Trimming took 6 bases from V and 9 from J; bases not matched to a gene: 7. The CDR3 has 14 residues. The germline CDR1 and CDR2 sequences are MDHEN and SYDVKM. The CDR3 is CASSRDRGRSPLHF. The CDR3 DNA follows: TGTGCCAGCAGCCGCGACAGGGGCCGTTCACCCCTCCACTTT.